These 2 T cell receptor beta chains came from one sample sequenced in a study of shared clonotypes between healthy human individuals. Assay: immunoSEQ multiplex PCR; the TCRdb copy retains only in-frame clones and omits some. The sample has about 2.1 million clones, just over 90% seen once. CD45RO-negative CD8 cells positively selected for CCR7 made up the naive population, which excluded terminally differentiated effector memory CD45RA+ cells. The sequenced sample was naive CD8+ T cells from PBMCs. These receptors were taken from a man between 18 and 29 years old in good health. Some clones in this sample may be carry-over from other donors' samples.

The chain couples TRBV11-2 to TRBJ1-3; 10 nucleotides line up with TRBD1. V trimming: 5 bases; J trimming: 4 bases; junction bases outside the gene matches: 8. The CDR3 contains 16 residues. CDR1 is SGHAT, CDR2 FQNNGV, per germline. CDR3 region: CASSGPGQGSGNTIYF. The CDR3 nucleotides read TGTGCCAGCAGCGGACCGGGACAGGGGTCCGGAAACACCATATATTTT. Drawing the rest from reference TRBV11-2 and TRBJ1-3, the complete variable domain is EAGVAQSPRYKIIEKRQSVAFWCNPISGHATLYWYQQILGQGPKLLIQFQNNGVVDDSQLPKDRFSAERLKGVDSTLKIQPAKLEDSAVYLCASSGPGQGSGNTIYFGEGSWLTVV.

J is TRBJ2-7 and V is TRBV23-1; weak D call: TRBD2 (6 bases). TRBV23-1 is annotated as an ORF whose role is uncertain. V lost 0 bases, J lost 3 bases, and 15 bases lay in between. This CDR3 spans 16 amino acids. The DNA of the CDR3 is TGCGCCAGCAGTCAATCTGGGACTGCGGAGGTCTACGAGCAGTACTTC. Amino acid sequence: CASSQSGTAEVYEQYF.